This T cell receptor beta chain was sequenced for a study of T cell repertoires in cytomegalovirus infection. Study summary: Indicated by public TCR beta signatures were CMV infection and matching HLA type.

MiXCR was run by TCRdb on the reads, yielding one entry per CDR3 protein. The sample holds under 300,000 distinct CDR3 sequences, over 9% seen once. This clonotype appeared many times. As yet, its antigen is unknown. Study conclusions and caveats: Summed frequency of shared TCR beta families picked out CMV carriers who also had the relevant HLA. CMV-specific HLA-C-restricted TCR beta clonotypes dominated the ex vivo response.

Trimming removed 3 bases at V and 12 bases at J, with 14 bases between. The CDR3 is made up of 12 amino acids. Germline CDR1 and CDR2: SGHTA and FQGNSA. This TCR was sampled from a human donor in good health (CMV status not recorded). Some clones in this sample may be carry-over from other donors' samples. The sequenced sample consisted of PBMCs. The J gene is TRBJ1-1, the V gene TRBV7-2, with D perhaps matching TRBD1 (5 bases). CDR3 sequence (DNA): TGTGCCAGCAGCTTTCCAGGGATTGTGTCTTTCTTT. Translated, it gives CASSFPGIVSFF.